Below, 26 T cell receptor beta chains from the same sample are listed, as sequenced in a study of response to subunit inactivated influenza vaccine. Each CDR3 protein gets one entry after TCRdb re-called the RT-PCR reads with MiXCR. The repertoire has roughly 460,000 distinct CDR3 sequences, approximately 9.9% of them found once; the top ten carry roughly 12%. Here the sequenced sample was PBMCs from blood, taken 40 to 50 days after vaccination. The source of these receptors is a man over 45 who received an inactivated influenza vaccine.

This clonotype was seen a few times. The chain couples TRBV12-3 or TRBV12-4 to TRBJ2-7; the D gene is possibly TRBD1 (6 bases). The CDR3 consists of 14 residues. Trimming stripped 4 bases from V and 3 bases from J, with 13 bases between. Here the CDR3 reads CASSSGTRIYEQYF. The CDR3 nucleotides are TGTGCCAGCAGTTCCGGGACACGTATCTACGAGCAGTACTTC.

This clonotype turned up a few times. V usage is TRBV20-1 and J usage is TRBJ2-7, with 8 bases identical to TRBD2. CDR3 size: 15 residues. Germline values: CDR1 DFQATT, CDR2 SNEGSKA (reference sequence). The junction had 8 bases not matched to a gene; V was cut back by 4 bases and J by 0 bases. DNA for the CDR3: TGCAGTGCTAAAACAAGCGGGAGTATCTCCTACGAGCAGTACTTC. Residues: CSAKTSGSISYEQYF.

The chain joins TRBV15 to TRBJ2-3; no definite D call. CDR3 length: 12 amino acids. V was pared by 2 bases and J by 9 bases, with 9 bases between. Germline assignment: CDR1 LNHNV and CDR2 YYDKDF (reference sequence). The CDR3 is CATSRLDGTQYF. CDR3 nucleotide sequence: TGTGCCACCAGCAGACTGGATGGCACGCAGTATTTT. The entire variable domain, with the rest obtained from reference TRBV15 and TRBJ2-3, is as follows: DAMVIQNPRYQVTQFGKPVTLSCSQTLNHNVMYWYQQKSSQAPKLLFHYYDKDFNNEADTPDNFQSRRPNTSFCFLDIRSPGLGDTAMYLCATSRLDGTQYFGPGTRLTVL.

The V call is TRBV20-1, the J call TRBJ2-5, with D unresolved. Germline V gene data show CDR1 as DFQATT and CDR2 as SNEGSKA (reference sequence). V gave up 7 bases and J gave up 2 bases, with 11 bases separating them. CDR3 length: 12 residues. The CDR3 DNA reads TGCAGTGTCCTGTTGGAGCAAGAGACCCAGTACTTC. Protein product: CSVLLEQETQYF.

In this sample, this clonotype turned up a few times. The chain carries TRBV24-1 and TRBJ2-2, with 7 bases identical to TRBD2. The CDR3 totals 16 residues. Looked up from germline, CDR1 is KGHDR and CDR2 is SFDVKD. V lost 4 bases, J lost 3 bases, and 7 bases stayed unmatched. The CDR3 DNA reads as TGTGCCACCAGTGAAACTAGCGCGGGGTACACCGGGGAGCTGTTTTTT. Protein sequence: CATSETSAGYTGELFF.

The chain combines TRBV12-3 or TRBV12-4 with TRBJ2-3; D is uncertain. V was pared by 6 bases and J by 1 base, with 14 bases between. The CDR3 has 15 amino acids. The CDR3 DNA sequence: TGTGCCAGCAGCCTGACACGCGTGGGCACAGATACGCAGTATTTT. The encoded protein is CASSLTRVGTDTQYF.

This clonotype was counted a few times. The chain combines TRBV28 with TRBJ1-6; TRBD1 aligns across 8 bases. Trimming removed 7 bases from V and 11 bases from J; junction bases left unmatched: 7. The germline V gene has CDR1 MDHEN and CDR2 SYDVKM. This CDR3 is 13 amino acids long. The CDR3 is CASTGGAMAPLHF. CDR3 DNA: TGTGCCAGCACAGGGGGCGCAATGGCACCCCTCCACTTT.

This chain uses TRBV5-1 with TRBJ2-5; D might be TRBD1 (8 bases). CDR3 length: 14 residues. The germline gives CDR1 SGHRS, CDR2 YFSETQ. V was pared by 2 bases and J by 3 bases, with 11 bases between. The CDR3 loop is CASSFTGGEETQYF. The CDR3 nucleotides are TGCGCCAGCAGCTTTACAGGGGGGGAAGAGACCCAGTACTTC.

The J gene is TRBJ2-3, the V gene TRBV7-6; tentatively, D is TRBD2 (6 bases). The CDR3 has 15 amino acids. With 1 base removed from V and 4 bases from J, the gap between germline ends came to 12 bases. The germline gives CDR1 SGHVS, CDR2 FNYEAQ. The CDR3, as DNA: TGTGCCAGCAGCTTAGGACGGGGAGGCTCAGATACGCAGTATTTT. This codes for CASSLGRGGSDTQYF.

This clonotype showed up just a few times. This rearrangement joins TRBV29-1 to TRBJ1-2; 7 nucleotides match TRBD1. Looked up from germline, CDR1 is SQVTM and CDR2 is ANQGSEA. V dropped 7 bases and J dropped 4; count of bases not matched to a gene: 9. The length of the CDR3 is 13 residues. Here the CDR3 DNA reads TGCAGCGCTGAGCCGGGACAGTCCTATGGCTACACCTTC. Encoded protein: CSAEPGQSYGYTF.

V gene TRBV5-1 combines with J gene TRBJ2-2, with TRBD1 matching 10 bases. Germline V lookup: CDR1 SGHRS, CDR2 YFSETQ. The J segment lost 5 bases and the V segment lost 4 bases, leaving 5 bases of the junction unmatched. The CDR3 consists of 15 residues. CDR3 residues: CASSADRGWTGELFF. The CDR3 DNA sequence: TGCGCCAGCAGCGCGGACAGGGGGTGGACCGGGGAGCTGTTTTTT.

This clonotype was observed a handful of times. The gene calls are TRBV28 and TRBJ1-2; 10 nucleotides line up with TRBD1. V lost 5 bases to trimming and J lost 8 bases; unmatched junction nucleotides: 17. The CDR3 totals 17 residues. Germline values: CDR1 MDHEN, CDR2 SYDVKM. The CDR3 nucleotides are TGTGCCAGCAGTCTACTGACAGGGGGCGTGCGGAGTAAGGGCTACACCTTC. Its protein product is CASSLLTGGVRSKGYTF.

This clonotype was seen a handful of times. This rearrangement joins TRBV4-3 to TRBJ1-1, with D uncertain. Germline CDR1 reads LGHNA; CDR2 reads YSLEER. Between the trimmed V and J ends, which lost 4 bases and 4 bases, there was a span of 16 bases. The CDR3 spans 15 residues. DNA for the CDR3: TGCGCCAGCAGCCGGGTGGCCGGGTCGGGCACTGAAGCTTTCTTT. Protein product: CASSRVAGSGTEAFF.

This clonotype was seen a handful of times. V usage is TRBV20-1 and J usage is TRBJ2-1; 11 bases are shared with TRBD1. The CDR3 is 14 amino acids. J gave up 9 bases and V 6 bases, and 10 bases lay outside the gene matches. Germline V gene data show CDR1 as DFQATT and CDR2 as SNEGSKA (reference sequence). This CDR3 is CSANRDRGFGEQFF. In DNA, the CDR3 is TGCAGTGCGAACCGGGACAGGGGGTTTGGTGAGCAGTTCTTC.

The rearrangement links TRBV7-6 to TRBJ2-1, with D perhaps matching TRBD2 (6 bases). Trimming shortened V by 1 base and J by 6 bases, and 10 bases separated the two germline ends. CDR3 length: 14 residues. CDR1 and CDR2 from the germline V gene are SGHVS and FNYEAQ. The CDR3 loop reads CASSLVGTVNEQFF. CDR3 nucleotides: TGTGCCAGCAGCTTAGTGGGGACTGTCAATGAGCAGTTCTTC.

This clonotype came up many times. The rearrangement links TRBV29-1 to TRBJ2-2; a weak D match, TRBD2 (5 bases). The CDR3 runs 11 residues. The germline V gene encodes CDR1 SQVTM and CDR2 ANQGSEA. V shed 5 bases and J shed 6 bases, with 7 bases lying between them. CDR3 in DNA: TGCAGCGTTCGGGATTCCGGGGAGCTGTTTTTT. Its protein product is CSVRDSGELFF.

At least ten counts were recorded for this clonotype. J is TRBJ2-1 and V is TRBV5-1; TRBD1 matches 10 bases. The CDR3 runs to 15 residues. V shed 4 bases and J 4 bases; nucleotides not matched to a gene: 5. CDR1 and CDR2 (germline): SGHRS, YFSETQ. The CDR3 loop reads CASSPRDRGYNEQFF. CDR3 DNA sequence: TGCGCCAGCAGCCCAAGGGACAGGGGATACAATGAGCAGTTCTTC.

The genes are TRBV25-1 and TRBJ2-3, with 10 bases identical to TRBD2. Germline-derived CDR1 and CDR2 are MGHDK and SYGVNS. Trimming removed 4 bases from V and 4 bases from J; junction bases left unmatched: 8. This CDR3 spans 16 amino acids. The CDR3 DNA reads TGTGCCAGCAGTGCGCTAGCGGGGGCCCCCGCAGATACGCAGTATTTT. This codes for CASSALAGAPADTQYF.

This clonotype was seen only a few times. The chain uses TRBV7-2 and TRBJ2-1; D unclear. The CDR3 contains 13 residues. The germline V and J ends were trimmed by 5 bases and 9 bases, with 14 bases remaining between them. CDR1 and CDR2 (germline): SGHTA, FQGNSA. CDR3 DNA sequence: TGTGCCAGCAGCACTTTGAAAAGTAGTGAGCAGTTCTTC. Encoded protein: CASSTLKSSEQFF.

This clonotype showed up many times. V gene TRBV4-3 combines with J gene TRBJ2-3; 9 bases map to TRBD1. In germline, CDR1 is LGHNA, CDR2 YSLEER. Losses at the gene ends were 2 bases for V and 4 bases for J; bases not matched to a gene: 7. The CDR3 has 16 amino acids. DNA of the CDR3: TGCGCCAGCAGCCAACACAGGGGGCGCTTCCCAGATACGCAGTATTTT. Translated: CASSQHRGRFPDTQYF.

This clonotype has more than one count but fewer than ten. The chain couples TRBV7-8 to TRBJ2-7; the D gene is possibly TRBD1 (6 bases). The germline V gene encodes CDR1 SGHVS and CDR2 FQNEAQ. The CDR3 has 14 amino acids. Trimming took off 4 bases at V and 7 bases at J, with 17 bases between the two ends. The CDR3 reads CASSSSPGQLEQYF. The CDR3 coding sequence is TGTGCCAGCAGCTCATCTCCGGGACAACTGGAGCAGTACTTC. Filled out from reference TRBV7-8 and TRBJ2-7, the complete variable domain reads GAGVSQSPRYKVAKRGQDVALRCDPISGHVSLFWYQQALGQGPEFLTYFQNEAQLDKSGLPSDRFFAERPEGSVSTLKIQRTQQEDSAVYLCASSSSPGQLEQYFGPGTRLTVT.

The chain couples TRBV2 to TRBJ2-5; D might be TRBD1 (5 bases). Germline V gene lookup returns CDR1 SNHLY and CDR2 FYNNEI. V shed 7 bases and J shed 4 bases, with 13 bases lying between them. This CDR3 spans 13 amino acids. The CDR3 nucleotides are TGTGCCAGCACCGGAACAGGACGAGAGACCCAGTACTTC. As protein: CASTGTGRETQYF.

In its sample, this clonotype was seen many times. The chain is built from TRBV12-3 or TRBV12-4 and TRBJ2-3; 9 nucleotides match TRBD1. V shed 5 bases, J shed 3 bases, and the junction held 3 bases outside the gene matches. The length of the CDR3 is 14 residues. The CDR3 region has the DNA TGTGCCAGCAGTAGGACAGGGGCGACAGATACGCAGTATTTT. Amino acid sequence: CASSRTGATDTQYF.

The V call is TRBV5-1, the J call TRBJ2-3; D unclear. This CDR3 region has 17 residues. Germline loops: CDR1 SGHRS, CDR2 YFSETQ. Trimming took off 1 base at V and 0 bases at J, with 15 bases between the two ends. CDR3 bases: TGCGCCAGCAGCTTGCCAGGAGCTAGAACTAGCACAGATACGCAGTATTTT. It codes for CASSLPGARTSTDTQYF.

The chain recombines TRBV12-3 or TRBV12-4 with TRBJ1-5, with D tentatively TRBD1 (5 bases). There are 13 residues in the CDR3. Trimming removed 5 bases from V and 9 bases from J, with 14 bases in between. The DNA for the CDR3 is TGTGCCAGCAGTCCAATCAGGGCCGGGCCCCAGCATTTT. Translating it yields CASSPIRAGPQHF.

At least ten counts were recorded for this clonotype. CDR3 protein: CASSVSTEQYF. CDR3 nucleotides: TGTGCCAGCAGCGTTTCAACCGAGCAGTACTTC. V is TRBV12-3 or TRBV12-4 and J is TRBJ2-7; D remains unclear. This CDR3 has 11 residues. V lost 6 bases to trimming and J lost 6 bases, with 9 bases between them.